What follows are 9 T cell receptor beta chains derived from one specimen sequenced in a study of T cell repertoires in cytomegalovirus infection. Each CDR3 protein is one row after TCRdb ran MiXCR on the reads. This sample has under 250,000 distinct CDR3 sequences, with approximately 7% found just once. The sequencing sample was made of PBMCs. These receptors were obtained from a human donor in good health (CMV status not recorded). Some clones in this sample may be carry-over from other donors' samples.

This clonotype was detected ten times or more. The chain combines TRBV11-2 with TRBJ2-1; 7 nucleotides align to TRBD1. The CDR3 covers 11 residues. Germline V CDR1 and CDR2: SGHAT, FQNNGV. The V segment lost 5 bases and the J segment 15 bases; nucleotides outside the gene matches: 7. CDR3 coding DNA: TGTGCCAGCAGCCAGACGGGACAGCGGTTCTTC. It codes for CASSQTGQRFF. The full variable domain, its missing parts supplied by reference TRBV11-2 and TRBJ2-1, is EAGVAQSPRYKIIEKRQSVAFWCNPISGHATLYWYQQILGQGPKLLIQFQNNGVVDDSQLPKDRFSAERLKGVDSTLKIQPAKLEDSAVYLCASSQTGQRFFGPGTRLTVL.

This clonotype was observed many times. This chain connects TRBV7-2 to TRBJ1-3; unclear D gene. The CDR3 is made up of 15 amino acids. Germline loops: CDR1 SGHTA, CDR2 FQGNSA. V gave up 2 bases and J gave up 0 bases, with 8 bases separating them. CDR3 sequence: CASSLMPSSGNTIYF. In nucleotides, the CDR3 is TGTGCCAGCAGCTTAATGCCAAGCTCTGGAAACACCATATATTTT.

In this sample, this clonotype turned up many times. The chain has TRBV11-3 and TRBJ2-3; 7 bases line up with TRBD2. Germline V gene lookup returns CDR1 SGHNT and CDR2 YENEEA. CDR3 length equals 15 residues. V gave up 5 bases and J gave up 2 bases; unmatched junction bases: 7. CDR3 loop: CASSLGGGNTDTQYF. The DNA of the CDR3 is TGTGCCAGCAGCCTTGGGGGAGGGAACACAGATACGCAGTATTTT.

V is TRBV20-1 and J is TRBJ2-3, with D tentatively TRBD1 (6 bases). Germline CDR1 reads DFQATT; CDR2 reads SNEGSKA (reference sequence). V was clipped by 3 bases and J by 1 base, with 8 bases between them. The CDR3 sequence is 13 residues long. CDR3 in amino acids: CSARDSRTDTQYF. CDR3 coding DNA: TGCAGTGCTAGGGACAGCCGCACAGATACGCAGTATTTT.

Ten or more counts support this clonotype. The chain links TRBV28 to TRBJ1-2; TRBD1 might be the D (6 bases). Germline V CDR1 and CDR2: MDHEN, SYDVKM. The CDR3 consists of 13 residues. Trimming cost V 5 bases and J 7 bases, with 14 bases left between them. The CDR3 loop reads CASSPSTGGGYTF. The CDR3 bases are TGTGCCAGCAGTCCCTCGACAGGAGGTGGCTACACCTTC.

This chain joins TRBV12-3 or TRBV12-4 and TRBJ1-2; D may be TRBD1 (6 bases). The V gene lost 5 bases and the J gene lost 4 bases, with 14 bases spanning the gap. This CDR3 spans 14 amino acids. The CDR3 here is CASSPRDTAYGYTF. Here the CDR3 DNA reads TGTGCCAGCAGTCCCCGGGACACAGCCTATGGCTACACCTTC.

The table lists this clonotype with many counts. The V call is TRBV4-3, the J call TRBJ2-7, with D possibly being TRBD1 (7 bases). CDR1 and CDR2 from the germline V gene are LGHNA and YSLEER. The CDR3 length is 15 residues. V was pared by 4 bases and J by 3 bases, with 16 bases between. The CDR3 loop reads CASSLDVQGGYEQYF. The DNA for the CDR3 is TGCGCCAGCAGCCTAGACGTGCAGGGGGGCTACGAGCAGTACTTC.

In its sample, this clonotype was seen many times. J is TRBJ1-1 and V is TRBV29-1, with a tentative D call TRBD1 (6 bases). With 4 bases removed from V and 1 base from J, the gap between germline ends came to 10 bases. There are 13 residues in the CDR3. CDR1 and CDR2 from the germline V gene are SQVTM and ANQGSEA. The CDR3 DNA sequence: TGCAGCGTTGGGACAGCAGAGAACACTGAAGCTTTCTTT. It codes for CSVGTAENTEAFF.

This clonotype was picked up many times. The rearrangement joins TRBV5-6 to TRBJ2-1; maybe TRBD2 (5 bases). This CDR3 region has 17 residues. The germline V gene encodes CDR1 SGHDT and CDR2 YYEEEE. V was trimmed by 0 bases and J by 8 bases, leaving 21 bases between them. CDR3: CASSLERTPNNYDEQFF. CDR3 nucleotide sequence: TGTGCCAGCAGCTTGGAGCGGACTCCAAATAATTATGATGAGCAGTTCTTC. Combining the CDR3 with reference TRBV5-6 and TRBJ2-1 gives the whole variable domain DAGVTQSPTHLIKTRGQQVTLRCSPKSGHDTVSWYQQALGQGPQFIFQYYEEEERQRGNFPDRFSGHQFPNYSSELNVNALLLGDSALYLCASSLERTPNNYDEQFFGPGTRLTVL.